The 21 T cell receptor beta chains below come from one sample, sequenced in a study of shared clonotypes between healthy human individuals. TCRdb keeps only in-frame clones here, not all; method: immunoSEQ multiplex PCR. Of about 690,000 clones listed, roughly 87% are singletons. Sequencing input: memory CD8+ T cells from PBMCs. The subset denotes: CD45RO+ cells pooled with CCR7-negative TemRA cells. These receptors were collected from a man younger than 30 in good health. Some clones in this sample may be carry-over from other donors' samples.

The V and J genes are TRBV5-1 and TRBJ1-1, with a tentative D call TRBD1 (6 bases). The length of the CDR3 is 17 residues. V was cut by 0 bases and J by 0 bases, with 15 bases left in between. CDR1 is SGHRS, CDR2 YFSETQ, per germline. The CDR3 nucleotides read TGCGCCAGCAGCTTGGCGAAAATGGACAGTATGAACACTGAAGCTTTCTTT. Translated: CASSLAKMDSMNTEAFF.

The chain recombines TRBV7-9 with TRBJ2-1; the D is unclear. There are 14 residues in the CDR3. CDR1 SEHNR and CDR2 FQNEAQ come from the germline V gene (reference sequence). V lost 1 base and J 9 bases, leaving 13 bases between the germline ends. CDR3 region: CASSLGTPAGEQFF. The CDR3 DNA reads TGTGCCAGCAGCTTAGGGACCCCGGCAGGTGAGCAGTTCTTC.

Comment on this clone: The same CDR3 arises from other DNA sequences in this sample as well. Here the CDR3 reads CASSLETQYF. In nucleotides, the CDR3 is TGTGCCAGCAGCTTAGAGACCCAGTACTTC. This chain connects TRBV7-9 to TRBJ2-5; D remains unclear. V lost 1 base and J lost 6, with 0 bases in between. This CDR3 is built from 10 residues. Germline V lookup: CDR1 SEHNR, CDR2 FQNEAQ (reference sequence). Together with reference TRBV7-9 and TRBJ2-5, the CDR3 gives the full variable domain: DTGVSQNPRHKITKRGQNVTFRCDPISEHNRLYWYRQTLGQGPEFLTYFQNEAQLEKSRLLSDRFSAERPKGSFSTLEIQRTEQGDSAMYLCASSLETQYFGPGTRLLVL.

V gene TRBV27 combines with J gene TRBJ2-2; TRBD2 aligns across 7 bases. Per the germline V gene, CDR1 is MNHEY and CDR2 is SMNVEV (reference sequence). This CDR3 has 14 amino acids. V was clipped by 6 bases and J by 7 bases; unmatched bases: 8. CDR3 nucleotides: TGTGCCAGCAGCTACACTAGCGCGGGCGGGGAGCTGTTTTTT. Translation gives CASSYTSAGGELFF.

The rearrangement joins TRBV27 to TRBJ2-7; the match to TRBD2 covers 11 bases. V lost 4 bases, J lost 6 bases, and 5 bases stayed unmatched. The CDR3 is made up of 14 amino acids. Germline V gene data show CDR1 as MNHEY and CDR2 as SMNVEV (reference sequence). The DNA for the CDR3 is TGTGCCAGCAGTTACGCCGGGACTAGCGGCGAGCAGTACTTC. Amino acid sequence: CASSYAGTSGEQYF.

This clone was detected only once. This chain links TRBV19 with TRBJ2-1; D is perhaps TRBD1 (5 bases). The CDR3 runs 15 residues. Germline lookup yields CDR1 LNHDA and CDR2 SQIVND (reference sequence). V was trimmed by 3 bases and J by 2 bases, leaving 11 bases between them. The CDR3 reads CASSITGRPYNEQFF. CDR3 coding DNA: TGTGCCAGTAGTATTACAGGCCGTCCCTACAATGAGCAGTTCTTC.

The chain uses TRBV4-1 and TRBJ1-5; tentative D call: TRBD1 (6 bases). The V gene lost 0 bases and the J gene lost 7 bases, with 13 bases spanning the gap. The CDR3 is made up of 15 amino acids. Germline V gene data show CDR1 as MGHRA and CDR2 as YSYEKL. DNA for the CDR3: TGCGCCAGCAGCCAAGAAAGGGGGGCCGGACAGCCCCAGCATTTT. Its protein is CASSQERGAGQPQHF.

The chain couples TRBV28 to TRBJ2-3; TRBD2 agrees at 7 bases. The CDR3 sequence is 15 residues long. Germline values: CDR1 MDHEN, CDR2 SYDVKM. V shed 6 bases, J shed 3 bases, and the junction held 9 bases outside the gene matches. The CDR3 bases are TGTGCCAGCAGAAAGACCATAGCGGGTACAGATACGCAGTATTTT. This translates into CASRKTIAGTDTQYF.

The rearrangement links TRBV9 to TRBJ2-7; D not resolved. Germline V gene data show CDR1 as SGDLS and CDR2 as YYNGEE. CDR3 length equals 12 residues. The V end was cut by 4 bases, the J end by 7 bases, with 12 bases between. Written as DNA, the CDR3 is TGTGCCAGCAGCCCGGACGGTGGGGAGCAGTACTTC. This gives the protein CASSPDGGEQYF.

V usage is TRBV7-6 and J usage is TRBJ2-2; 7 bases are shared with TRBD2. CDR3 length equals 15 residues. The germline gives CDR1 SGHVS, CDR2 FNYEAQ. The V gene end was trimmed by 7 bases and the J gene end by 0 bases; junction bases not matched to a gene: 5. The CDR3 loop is CASTVGGSNTGELFF. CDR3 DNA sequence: TGTGCCAGCACCGTGGGGGGGTCGAACACCGGGGAGCTGTTTTTT.

In DNA, the CDR3 is TGTGCCAGCAGCTCCCCTTATCCCAGGACAGGTGGTGGCTACACCTTC. This sequence encodes CASSSPYPRTGGGYTF. The chain is built from TRBV5-8 and TRBJ1-2, with TRBD1 matching 7 bases. CDR3 size: 16 residues. V was pared by 3 bases and J by 7 bases, with 15 bases of the junction left unmatched. Looked up from germline, CDR1 is SGHTS and CDR2 is YDEGEE. Full variable domain (outside the CDR3, taken from reference TRBV5-8 and TRBJ1-2): EAGVTQSPTHLIKTRGQQATLRCSPISGHTSVYWYQQALGLGLQFLLWYDEGEERNRGNFPPRFSGRQFPNYSSELNVNALELEDSALYLCASSSPYPRTGGGYTFGSGTRLTVV.

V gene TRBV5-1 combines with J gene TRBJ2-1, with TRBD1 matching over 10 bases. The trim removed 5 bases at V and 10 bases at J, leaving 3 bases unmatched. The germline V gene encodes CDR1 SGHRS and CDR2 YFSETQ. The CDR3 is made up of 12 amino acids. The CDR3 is CASRGTGAEQFF. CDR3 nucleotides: TGCGCCAGCAGAGGGACAGGGGCCGAGCAGTTCTTC.

The CDR3 DNA reads as TGTGCCAGCAGCCCGAATCTCCGGGACTTAATCGAGCAGTACTTC. It codes for CASSPNLRDLIEQYF. The chain employs TRBV5-5 and TRBJ2-7, with a tentative D call TRBD2 (6 bases). The CDR3 runs to 15 residues. Germline V lookup: CDR1 SGHKS, CDR2 YYEKEE (reference sequence). V lost 4 bases and J lost 6, with 20 bases in between.

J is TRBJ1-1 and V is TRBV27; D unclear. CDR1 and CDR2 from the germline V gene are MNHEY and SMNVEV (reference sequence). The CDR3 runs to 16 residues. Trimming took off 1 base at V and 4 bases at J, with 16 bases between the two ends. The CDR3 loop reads CASSLLFDGVGTEAFF. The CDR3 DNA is TGTGCCAGCAGTTTATTGTTTGATGGGGTGGGCACTGAAGCTTTCTTT.

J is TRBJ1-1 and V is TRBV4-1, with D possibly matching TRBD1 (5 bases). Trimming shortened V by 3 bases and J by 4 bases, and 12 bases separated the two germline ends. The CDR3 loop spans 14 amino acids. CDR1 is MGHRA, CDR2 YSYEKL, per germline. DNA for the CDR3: TGCGCCAGCAGCCATGGAGGGACGACCACTGAAGCTTTCTTT. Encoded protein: CASSHGGTTTEAFF.

In DNA form, the CDR3 reads TGTGCCAGCAGCTGGGACAGGGGCTACGAGCAGTACTTC. Amino acids: CASSWDRGYEQYF. The chain couples TRBV7-6 to TRBJ2-7, with 10 bases aligning to TRBD1. The CDR3 totals 13 residues. The junction had 0 bases not matched to a gene; V was cut back by 4 bases and J by 3 bases. Looked up from germline, CDR1 is SGHVS and CDR2 is FNYEAQ.

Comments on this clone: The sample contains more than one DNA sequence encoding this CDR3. The CDR3 DNA follows: TGTGCCAGCAGTTTAAGCGGATCCTACGAGCAGTACTTC. This sequence encodes CASSLSGSYEQYF. The V and J genes are TRBV27 and TRBJ2-7, with a weak D call TRBD2 (5 bases). Germline V gene sequence: CDR1 MNHEY, CDR2 SMNVEV (reference sequence). Trimming removed 2 bases from V and 1 base from J, with 6 bases in between. The CDR3 sequence is 13 residues long.

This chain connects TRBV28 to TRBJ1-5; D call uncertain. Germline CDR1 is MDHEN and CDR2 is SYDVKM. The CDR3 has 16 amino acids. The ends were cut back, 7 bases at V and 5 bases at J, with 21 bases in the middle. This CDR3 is CASTFRGTTLHQPQHF. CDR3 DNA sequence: TGTGCCAGCACCTTCCGCGGCACGACCCTTCATCAGCCCCAGCATTTT.

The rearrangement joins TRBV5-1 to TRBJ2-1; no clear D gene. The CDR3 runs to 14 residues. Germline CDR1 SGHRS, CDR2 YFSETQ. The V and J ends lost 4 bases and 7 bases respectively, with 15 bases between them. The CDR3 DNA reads TGCGCCAGCAGCGTACGACCCCCCTGGAATGAGCAGTTCTTC. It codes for CASSVRPPWNEQFF. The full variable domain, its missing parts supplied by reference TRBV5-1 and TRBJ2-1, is KAGVTQTPRYLIKTRGQQVTLSCSPISGHRSVSWYQQTPGQGLQFLFEYFSETQRNKGNFPGRFSGRQFSNSRSEMNVSTLELGDSALYLCASSVRPPWNEQFFGPGTRLTVL.

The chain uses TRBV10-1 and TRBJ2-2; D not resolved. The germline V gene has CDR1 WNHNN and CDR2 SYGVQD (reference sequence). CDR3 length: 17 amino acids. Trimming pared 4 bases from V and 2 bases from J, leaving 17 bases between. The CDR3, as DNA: TGCGCCAGCAGTGGGTCCCCGGACCAACCCAACACCGGGGAGCTGTTTTTT. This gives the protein CASSGSPDQPNTGELFF.

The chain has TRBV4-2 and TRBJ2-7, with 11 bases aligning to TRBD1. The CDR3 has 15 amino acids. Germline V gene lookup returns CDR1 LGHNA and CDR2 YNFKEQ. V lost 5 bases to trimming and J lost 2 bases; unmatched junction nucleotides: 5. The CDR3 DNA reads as TGTGCCAGCAGCGAGGGGGACAGGGGGACCTACGAGCAGTACTTC. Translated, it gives CASSEGDRGTYEQYF.